The 10 T cell receptor beta chains below all came from one sample that was sequenced in a study of T cells after posttransplantation cyclophosphamide. Assay used: immunoSEQ multiplex PCR; TCRdb lists only in-frame clones, some missing. The sample shows roughly 20,000 clones, approximately 98% of them seen only once. The naive gate required viable CD3+CD4+ or CD3+CD8+ cells with CCR7+CD45RA+CD45RO-CD95-CD27+CD28+ phenotype. Source material: naive CD4+ T cells sorted from PBMCs. The receptors here all came from a man between 35 and 55 years old in good health, CMV-negative, and a related stem cell transplant donor.

The chain joins TRBV5-1 to TRBJ2-7; TRBD1 matches 8 bases. The length of the CDR3 is 14 residues. Trimming took 4 bases from V and 5 from J; bases not matched to a gene: 8. Germline loops: CDR1 SGHRS, CDR2 YFSETQ. The chain's CDR3 is CASSPGSGGDEQYF. The CDR3 DNA reads as TGCGCCAGCAGCCCCGGCTCAGGGGGCGACGAGCAGTACTTC.

This clone occurred once. This chain links TRBV30 with TRBJ2-2; D is possibly TRBD2 (6 bases). Germline assignment: CDR1 GTSNPN and CDR2 SVGIG (reference sequence). This CDR3 is built from 16 residues. Trimming removed 3 bases from V and 5 bases from J, with 19 bases in between. The chain's CDR3 is CAWRSRDLQRTGELFF. The DNA of the CDR3 is TGTGCCTGGAGGTCCCGGGACTTACAGCGAACCGGGGAGCTGTTTTTT. The variable domain in full, completed from reference TRBV30 and TRBJ2-2, reads SQTIHQWPATLVQPVGSPLSLECTVEGTSNPNLYWYRQAAGRGLQLLFYSVGIGQISSEVPQNLSASRPQDRQFILSSKKLLLSDSGFYLCAWRSRDLQRTGELFFGEGSRLTVL.

The CDR3, as DNA: TGTGCCAGCAGTCAGCCGGGACTAGATGTCGATGAGCAGTTCTTC. Protein sequence: CASSQPGLDVDEQFF. The chain recombines TRBV28 with TRBJ2-1, with 8 bases identical to TRBD2. The CDR3 length is 15 residues. CDR1 and CDR2 from the germline V gene are MDHEN and SYDVKM. The V gene end was trimmed by 5 bases and the J gene end by 8 bases; junction bases not matched to a gene: 11.

The genes are TRBV15 and TRBJ2-7, with TRBD2 identical over 7 bases. Germline loops: CDR1 LNHNV, CDR2 YYDKDF (reference sequence). V shed 9 bases and J 1 base; nucleotides not matched to a gene: 6. This CDR3 has 13 residues. The CDR3, as DNA: TGTGCCACTAACCCCGGGAGGTCCTACGAGCAGTACTTC. This translates into CATNPGRSYEQYF.

The chain uses TRBV6-5 and TRBJ2-5; TRBD2 is a possible D gene (6 bases). The ends were cut back, 0 bases at V and 1 base at J, with 9 bases in the middle. CDR3 length: 15 amino acids. Germline CDR1 and CDR2: MNHEY and SVGAGI. The CDR3 protein is CASSYSGGIQETQYF. For the CDR3, the DNA is TGTGCCAGCAGTTACTCCGGCGGGATCCAAGAGACCCAGTACTTC.

Note on this clone: The same CDR3 also results from other DNA sequences found in this sample. The chain combines TRBV30 with TRBJ1-2; D is unclear. V lost 0 bases, J lost 5 bases, and 7 bases lay in between. CDR3 length equals 12 residues. The germline V gene encodes CDR1 GTSNPN and CDR2 SVGIG (reference sequence). CDR3 protein: CAWSVTGYGYTF. CDR3 DNA sequence: TGTGCCTGGAGTGTAACGGGATATGGCTACACCTTC.

The chain carries TRBV19 and TRBJ2-7, with 9 bases lining up with TRBD1. CDR1 and CDR2 (germline): LNHDA, SQIVND (reference sequence). V lost 6 bases to trimming and J lost 5 bases; unmatched junction nucleotides: 11. CDR3 length equals 15 residues. Written as DNA, the CDR3 is TGTGCCAGTAGGCGTCCAGGGGACAGGGACCACGAGCAGTACTTC. This codes for CASRRPGDRDHEQYF.

The chain is built from TRBV7-8 and TRBJ1-4; D is uncertain. Germline-derived CDR1 and CDR2 are SGHVS and FQNEAQ. The ends were cut back, 8 bases at V and 8 bases at J, with 9 bases in the middle. The CDR3 contains 11 residues. CDR3 amino acids: CASRSAEKLFF. The CDR3 nucleotides read TGTGCCAGCCGGAGTGCAGAAAAACTGTTTTTT.

The table lists this clone with a count of one. The chain links TRBV19 to TRBJ2-7; 7 bases align to TRBD1. Germline assignment: CDR1 LNHDA and CDR2 SQIVND (reference sequence). Losses at the gene ends were 0 bases for V and 2 bases for J; bases not matched to a gene: 7. This CDR3 comprises 16 residues. In DNA form, the CDR3 reads TGTGCCAGTAGTATAGATGGCCAGGGGGTCCCCTACGAGCAGTACTTC. This gives the protein CASSIDGQGVPYEQYF.

The chain is built from TRBV18 and TRBJ2-5; D is unresolved. The ends were cut back, 0 bases at V and 3 bases at J, with 8 bases in the middle. CDR1 and CDR2 (germline): KGHSH, LQKENI. The CDR3 is 14 residues long. The CDR3 DNA is TGTGCCAGCTCACCACCGGTTCCTAAAGAGACCCAGTACTTC. Encoded protein: CASSPPVPKETQYF.